This T cell receptor (beta chain) emerged from a study of CD8+ T cells in alopecia areata. Isolated RNA was reverse transcribed into cDNA used as the sequencing template. Measured with immunoSEQ multiplex PCR; TCRdb has only the in-frame clones, and not every one. The repertoire holds about 180,000 clones, with approximately 50% as singletons. Sample treatment: oral pan-JAK inhibitor, 5-10 mg twice daily. Trimming took 0 bases from V and 9 from J; bases not matched to a gene: 5. Germline CDR1 SNHLY, CDR2 FYNNEI. The CDR3 runs 15 residues. The material was CD8+ T cells sorted from blood, obtained around week 53, from a patient treated with tofacitinib. The sequence was collected from a human donor with alopecia areata. The rearrangement links TRBV2 to TRBJ1-6, with 7 positions matching TRBD1. CDR3 in DNA: TGTGCCAGCAGTGAAGCGACAGGGTGGAGTTCACCCCTCCACTTT. Protein product: CASSEATGWSSPLHF.